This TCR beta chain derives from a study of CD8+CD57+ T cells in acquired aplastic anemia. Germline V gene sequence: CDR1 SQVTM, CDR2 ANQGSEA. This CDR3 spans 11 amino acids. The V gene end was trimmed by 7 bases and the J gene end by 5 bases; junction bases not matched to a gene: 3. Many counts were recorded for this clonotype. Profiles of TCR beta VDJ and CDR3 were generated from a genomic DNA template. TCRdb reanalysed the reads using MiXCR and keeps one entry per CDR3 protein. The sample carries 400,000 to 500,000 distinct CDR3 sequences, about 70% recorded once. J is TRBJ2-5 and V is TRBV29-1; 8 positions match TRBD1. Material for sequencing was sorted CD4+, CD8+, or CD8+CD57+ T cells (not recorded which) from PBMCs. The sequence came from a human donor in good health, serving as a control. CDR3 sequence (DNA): TGCAGCGCTCGGACAGGGGAGACCCAGTACTTC. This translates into CSARTGETQYF.